Shown below are 5 T cell receptor beta chains from a single sample sequenced in a study of beta chain features in type 1 diabetes. Overall study results and limits: Researchers report that Type 1 diabetes patients had moderately but significantly shorter TCRB CDR3s across all four CD4+ subsets.

cDNA synthesis used the whole RNA isolate, giving expressed TCRB sequences. The table came from immunoSEQ multiplex PCR; TCRdb's copy has only in-frame clones and leaves some out. This repertoire shows over 150,000 clones, approximately 7.9% found once; its top ten account for 0.5%. These receptors are not linked to any known antigen. The material sequenced was central memory CD4+ T cells from blood. These receptors came from a young man with type 1 diabetes.

This chain joins TRBV11-3 and TRBJ1-1; 7 bases agree with TRBD1. The CDR3 is 14 amino acids. The ends lost 3 bases at V and 7 bases at J; junction bases unmatched: 8. Per the germline V gene, CDR1 is SGHNT and CDR2 is YENEEA. The CDR3 is CASSFGTDYNEAFF. CDR3 DNA: TGTGCCAGCAGCTTCGGGACAGACTATAATGAAGCTTTCTTT.

The chain joins TRBV9 to TRBJ2-2; D ambiguous. The V and J ends lost 5 bases and 4 bases respectively, with 24 bases between them. This CDR3 has 18 residues. The germline V gene has CDR1 SGDLS and CDR2 YYNGEE. CDR3 DNA: TGTGCCAGCAGGAAAACACGAGTAAGTCTCCGAGGCACCGGGGAGCTGTTTTTT. The encoded protein is CASRKTRVSLRGTGELFF.

This clone occurred a few times. This chain uses TRBV11-2 with TRBJ2-3; unclear D gene. The V and J ends lost 2 bases and 0 bases respectively, with 6 bases between them. Germline CDR1 SGHAT, CDR2 FQNNGV. The CDR3 consists of 14 residues. CDR3 in amino acids: CASSLIQSTDTQYF. In nucleotides, the CDR3 is TGTGCCAGCAGCTTAATACAGAGCACAGATACGCAGTATTTT.

The chain couples TRBV14 to TRBJ2-3; D gene ambiguous. Germline values: CDR1 SGHDN, CDR2 FVKESK. The CDR3 sequence is 13 residues long. Between the trimmed V and J ends, which lost 4 bases and 5 bases, there was a span of 10 bases. CDR3 sequence (DNA): TGTGCCAGCAGCCGGCAGGCCATAGATACGCAGTATTTT. Translation: CASSRQAIDTQYF.

This chain connects TRBV6-5 to TRBJ2-5; possible D gene TRBD2, 5 bases. The V gene's germline CDR1 is MNHEY and CDR2 SVGAGI. The CDR3 is made up of 14 amino acids. V was shortened by 5 bases and J by 3 bases, with 13 bases between the two germline ends. CDR3 nucleotide sequence: TGTGCCAGCAGTCCAAGCGGCCAAGAAGAGACCCAGTACTTC. It yields the protein CASSPSGQEETQYF.